Listed below are T cell receptor beta chains from one sample, sequenced in a study of T-cell reconstitution after alpha-beta-depleted transplantation in children. TCRdb redid the calling of the PCR reads with MiXCR, one entry per CDR3 protein. Among roughly 28,000 distinct CDR3 sequences listed, 15% to 20% were seen once. The sample in question was PBMCs, mostly from graft donor cells, obtained 60 days after TCRalphabeta/CD19-depleted stem cell transplant. The receptors here all came from a male patient between 2 and 15 years old who had a stem cell transplant for acute lymphoblastic leukemia, so the T cells may come from the graft donor. Both conserved end residues are part of each CDR3. The order of the fields is clone size, V gene, D gene, J gene, CDR3 protein, CDR3 DNA. A D gene is named only where the DNA matches it firmly. Clone size is given for some rows only: seen once, a few or many times, or a class if the clone is expanded.

few	TRBV5-1	-	TRBJ2-3	CASSLVGDKDTQYF	TGCGCCAGCAGCTTGGTGGGAGATAAGGATACGCAGTATTTT
-	TRBV20-1	TRBD1	TRBJ1-5	CSAVQGVGNQPQHF	TGCAGTGCAGTACAGGGGGTGGGCAATCAGCCCCAGCATTTT
-	TRBV5-1	-	TRBJ2-7	CASSLVGTYEQYF	TGCGCCAGCAGCTTGGTGGGAACCTACGAGCAGTACTTC
few	TRBV20-1	-	TRBJ2-3	CSANNRDTQYF	TGCAGTGCGAACAACAGGGATACGCAGTATTTT
-	TRBV6-2/TRBV6-3	TRBD2	TRBJ2-3	CASRRHRRAGGHADTQYF	TGTGCCAGCAGACGCCACCGTAGAGCGGGGGGGCACGCAGATACGCAGTATTTT
few	TRBV5-1	-	TRBJ2-3	CASSSGDGRTDTQYF	TGCGCCAGCAGTTCGGGGGACGGCCGCACAGATACGCAGTATTTT
few	TRBV27	TRBD2	TRBJ2-7	CASSRGVGSYEQYF	TGTGCCAGCAGCCGGGGGGTGGGGTCCTACGAGCAGTACTTC
many	TRBV5-1	TRBD1	TRBJ1-1	CASSRTGGTEAFF	TGCGCCAGCAGTCGGACAGGTGGCACTGAAGCTTTCTTT
few	TRBV20-1	TRBD1	TRBJ2-2	CSASQGEPGELFF	TGCAGTGCTAGTCAGGGGGAACCCGGGGAGCTGTTTTTT
few	TRBV19	-	TRBJ2-3	CASSESLGDYTQYF	TGTGCCAGTAGTGAGAGTCTGGGGGATTATACGCAGTATTTT
medium-sized	TRBV7-6	-	TRBJ2-2	CASSWGGPGELFF	TGTGCCAGCAGCTGGGGTGGTCCCGGGGAGCTGTTTTTT
many	TRBV11-2	-	TRBJ1-2	CASSLDMADHYGYTF	TGTGCCAGCAGCTTAGATATGGCGGACCATTATGGCTACACCTTC
few	TRBV27	-	TRBJ2-1	CASSYRPAGSSYNEQFF	TGTGCCAGCAGTTATCGCCCAGCGGGCTCTTCCTACAATGAGCAGTTCTTC
few	TRBV3-1	-	TRBJ2-3	CASSPLGEENTDTQYF	TGTGCCAGCAGCCCCTTGGGGGAGGAGAACACAGATACGCAGTATTTT
few	TRBV6-1	-	TRBJ1-1	CASSEGTEAFF	TGTGCCAGCAGCGAAGGCACTGAAGCTTTCTTT
-	TRBV3-1	TRBD2	TRBJ2-3	CASSQVLAGRTDTQYF	TGTGCCAGCAGCCAAGTACTAGCGGGGAGGACAGATACGCAGTATTTT
few	TRBV5-1	TRBD2	TRBJ2-2	CASSYSGENTGELFF	TGCGCCAGCAGCTATAGCGGGGAGAACACCGGGGAGCTGTTTTTT
-	TRBV7-2	-	TRBJ1-1	CASSLGPATEAFF	TGTGCCAGCAGCTTAGGTCCGGCCACTGAAGCTTTCTTT
few	TRBV2	-	TRBJ1-5	CASSKDGGGQPQHF	TGTGCCAGCAGTAAGGACGGTGGAGGGCAGCCCCAGCATTTT
-	TRBV11-1	TRBD1	TRBJ2-6	CASSLRTGGFSGANVLTF	TGTGCCAGCAGCTTGCGGACAGGGGGGTTCTCTGGGGCCAACGTCCTGACTTTC
-	TRBV20-1	-	TRBJ2-3	CSARDLGTQYF	TGCAGTGCTAGAGATCTGGGTACGCAGTATTTT
few	TRBV7-6	TRBD2	TRBJ2-7	CASSPGTSGLREQYF	TGTGCCAGCAGCCCCGGGACTAGCGGGTTACGCGAGCAGTACTTC
many	TRBV9	-	TRBJ1-1	CASSVGGGEAFF	TGTGCCAGCAGCGTAGGGGGAGGTGAAGCTTTCTTT
few	TRBV9	-	TRBJ1-1	CASSVTQGSEAFF	TGTGCCAGCAGCGTAACTCAAGGGTCTGAAGCTTTCTTT
-	TRBV19	TRBD1	TRBJ2-7	CASSMGQHGFRSYEQYF	TGTGCCAGTAGTATGGGACAGCACGGGTTCCGCTCCTACGAGCAGTACTTC
-	TRBV6-1	-	TRBJ1-3	CASSPDGGNTIYF	TGTGCCAGCAGCCCCGATGGCGGAAACACCATATATTTT
few	TRBV20-1	-	TRBJ2-3	CSARDFPDTQYF	TGCAGTGCTAGAGATTTCCCAGATACGCAGTATTTT
many	TRBV5-1	-	TRBJ1-3	CASSLASEINTIYF	TGCGCCAGCAGCTTGGCCAGTGAGATAAACACCATATATTTT
-	TRBV18	TRBD1	TRBJ2-2	CASSPRQGNTGELFF	TGTGCCAGCTCACCTAGACAGGGGAACACCGGGGAGCTGTTTTTT
many	TRBV9	-	TRBJ2-2	CASSVGTYTGELFF	TGTGCCAGCAGCGTTGGGACTTACACCGGGGAGCTGTTTTTT
many	TRBV12-3/TRBV12-4	-	TRBJ2-7	CASSLYLWYEQYF	TGTGCCAGCAGTTTGTATTTGTGGTACGAGCAGTACTTC
many	TRBV10-3	-	TRBJ1-4	CAISGGGVREKLFF	TGTGCCATCAGTGGCGGGGGAGTTAGGGAAAAACTGTTTTTT
-	TRBV5-1	-	TRBJ2-7	CASSLEISYEQYF	TGCGCCAGCAGCTTGGAAATCTCCTACGAGCAGTACTTC
many	TRBV27	-	TRBJ2-7	CASRRQVSAGRTYEQYF	TGTGCCAGCAGACGACAAGTTAGCGCAGGGAGAACCTACGAGCAGTACTTC
many	TRBV9	-	TRBJ2-1	CASSVDDGTSYNEQFF	TGTGCCAGCAGCGTAGATGACGGAACCAGCTACAATGAGCAGTTCTTC
many	TRBV11-1	-	TRBJ1-3	CASREGNTIYF	TGTGCCAGCAGAGAAGGAAACACCATATATTTT
-	TRBV20-1	-	TRBJ1-1	CSARRGSANTEAFF	TGCAGTGCTAGAAGGGGCAGTGCGAACACTGAAGCTTTCTTT
many	TRBV10-3	-	TRBJ2-2	CAISGADRGTGELFF	TGTGCCATCAGTGGTGCCGACAGAGGAACCGGGGAGCTGTTTTTT
-	TRBV20-1	-	TRBJ2-2	CSATPDTGELFF	TGCAGTGCTACCCCGGACACCGGGGAGCTGTTTTTT
few	TRBV20-1	-	TRBJ2-3	CSALSGPGDTQYF	TGCAGTGCTCTCTCAGGTCCCGGAGATACGCAGTATTTT
few	TRBV4-3	TRBD2	TRBJ2-7	CASSLAGTNEQYF	TGCGCCAGCAGCCTAGCCGGGACTAACGAGCAGTACTTC
many	TRBV20-1	-	TRBJ2-7	CSARGQLAFDYEQYF	TGCAGTGCCAGGGGCCAACTAGCGTTTGACTACGAGCAGTACTTC
few	TRBV20-1	-	TRBJ2-5	CSARGLQGRETQYF	TGCAGTGCTAGAGGTCTACAGGGTAGGGAGACCCAGTACTTC
-	TRBV20-1	TRBD1	TRBJ2-2	CSAREGGASTGELFF	TGCAGTGCTAGGGAAGGGGGCGCGAGCACCGGGGAGCTGTTTTTT
-	TRBV5-6	TRBD1	TRBJ1-2	CASSVGQGRHGYTF	TGTGCCAGCAGCGTGGGACAGGGGCGACATGGCTACACCTTC
-	TRBV28	-	TRBJ1-2	CATNRLGVNYGYTF	TGTGCCACCAACCGGCTGGGGGTGAACTATGGCTACACCTTC
-	TRBV9	-	TRBJ2-7	CASSGGRGRRYEQYF	TGTGCCAGCAGCGGTGGGCGGGGGCGGAGGTACGAGCAGTACTTC
-	TRBV20-1	TRBD1	TRBJ1-5	CSARTGTVINQPQHF	TGCAGTGCTAGAACCGGGACAGTGATCAATCAGCCCCAGCATTTT
few	TRBV2	-	TRBJ2-6	CASSPNQGGTSGANVLTF	TGTGCCAGCAGTCCTAACCAGGGGGGTACTTCAGGGGCCAACGTCCTGACTTTC
-	TRBV10-3	TRBD1	TRBJ1-2	CAIKKRTGFYYGYTF	TGTGCCATCAAAAAGCGGACAGGGTTTTACTATGGCTACACCTTC
many	TRBV20-1	-	TRBJ1-4	CSAVGAATNEKLFF	TGCAGTGCCGTGGGCGCGGCAACTAATGAAAAACTGTTTTTT